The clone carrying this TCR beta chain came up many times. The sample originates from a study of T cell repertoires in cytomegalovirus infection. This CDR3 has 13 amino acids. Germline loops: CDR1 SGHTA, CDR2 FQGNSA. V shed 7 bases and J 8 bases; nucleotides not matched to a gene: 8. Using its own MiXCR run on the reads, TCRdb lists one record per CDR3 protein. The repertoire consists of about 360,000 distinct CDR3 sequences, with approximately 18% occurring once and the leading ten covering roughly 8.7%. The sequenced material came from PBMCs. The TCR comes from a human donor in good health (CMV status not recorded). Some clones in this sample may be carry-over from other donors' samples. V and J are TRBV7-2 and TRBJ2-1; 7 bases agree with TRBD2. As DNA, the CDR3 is TGTGCCAGCAAGCTTTCTAGCGGCGATGAGCAGTTCTTC. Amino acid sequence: CASKLSSGDEQFF.